This T cell receptor (beta chain) was observed in a study of T-cell memory formation after mild COVID-19. Looking at the study overall: There were largely donor-specific TCR clusters. Regarding the study as a whole: Second-wave clones peaking on day 37 lacked confirmed SARS-CoV-2 specificity. Cross-reactive memory apparently joined, as some responding clones appeared in pre-infection memory.

5'RACE with constant-segment primers built TCRalpha and TCRbeta cDNA libraries with UMIs. TCRdb re-derived calls from the 5' RACE reads in MiXCR, one entry per CDR3 protein. The sample shows 350,000 or so distinct CDR3 sequences, about 21% of them seen only once. To note about this clonotype: Its antigen is unknown.

Sequenced material: PBMCs or a T cell subset sorted from them (not recorded which). The clonotype comes from an adult woman who had mild COVID-19 (a few samples of this study predate the infection). Cell type and time point are not known.

The CDR3 nucleotides are TGTGCCAGCGCCCGGGGTTATGAAGCTTTCTTT. This encodes CASARGYEAFF. This chain connects TRBV5-6 to TRBJ1-1; D is unclear. V lost 7 bases and J 7 bases, leaving 11 bases between the germline ends. The CDR3 loop spans 11 amino acids. CDR1 is SGHDT, CDR2 YYEEEE, per germline.